A selection of T cell receptor beta chains follows, all from one sample in a study of T cell responses to AZD1222 COVID-19 vaccine. The assay was immunoSEQ multiplex PCR, and TCRdb's table has in-frame clones only and misses some. The top ten clones hold around 6.9% of a sample with around 140,000 clones, more than 80% of them seen once. The material was peripheral blood, obtained 28 days after the second dose of the MenACWY control vaccine. These receptors were obtained from an adult who received the MenACWY meningococcal vaccine as a control. Both conserved end residues are part of each CDR3. The D gene is left open where the match is weak. Clone size appears in some rows only: once, few, many, or a class for an expanded clone.

TRBD1	TRBV19	16	once	TRBJ2-3	TGTGCCAGTAGTGTTTCACCGGGACAGGGTACAGATACGCAGTATTTT	CASSVSPGQGTDTQYF
.	TRBV29-1	10	.	TRBJ2-1	TGCAGCGTTGGGAGGGATGAGCAGTTCTTC	CSVGRDEQFF
.	TRBV7-2	12	.	TRBJ2-1	TGTGCCAGCAGCCCAGGACGGGATAAGCAGTTCTTC	CASSPGRDKQFF
.	TRBV5-5	13	.	TRBJ2-1	TGTGCCAGCAGCTTGAGCAGCTACAATGAGCAGTTCTTC	CASSLSSYNEQFF
.	TRBV6-6	16	.	TRBJ1-2	TGTGCCATTCCCTCCAGGGACCCGGGAACTAACTATGGCTACACCTTC	CAIPSRDPGTNYGYTF
TRBD2	TRBV15	17	.	TRBJ2-3	TGTGCCACCAGCAGAGTTCTAGGACTAGCGGGCACAGATACGCAGTATTTT	CATSRVLGLAGTDTQYF
.	TRBV5-1	14	.	TRBJ2-3	TGCGCCAGCAGCGGGGGCGCTAGCACAGATACGCAGTATTTT	CASSGGASTDTQYF
.	TRBV7-8	16	.	TRBJ1-6	TGTGCCAGCAGCTTAGCGCCGGGGGCGCAGGGTTCACCCCTCCACTTT	CASSLAPGAQGSPLHF
TRBD1	TRBV25-1	12	once	TRBJ2-7	TGTGCCAGCAAGGACAGGGGCTACGAGCAGTACTTC	CASKDRGYEQYF
.	TRBV27	14	.	TRBJ2-3	TGTGCCAGCAGACATGGCAGGGCGGACGATACGCAGTATTTT	CASRHGRADDTQYF
.	TRBV11-3	15	.	TRBJ2-2	TGTGCCAGCACACCGGACTACTTTAGTCCCGGGGAGCTGTTTTTT	CASTPDYFSPGELFF
TRBD2	TRBV28	16	.	TRBJ2-7	TGTGCCAGCAGTGGGCCCGGTAGCGGGAGTTACCCCGAGCAGTACTTC	CASSGPGSGSYPEQYF